Below, 6 T cell receptor beta chains from the same sample are listed, as sequenced in a study of T cell responses to AZD1222 COVID-19 vaccine. Libraries were prepared by immunoSEQ multiplex PCR; TCRdb keeps only in-frame clonotypes and omits some of them. The sample records 150,000 to 200,000 clones, 90% being singletons. Material: peripheral blood, obtained 28 days after the second dose of the MenACWY control vaccine. These receptor sequences come from an adult who received the MenACWY meningococcal vaccine as a control.

This rearrangement joins TRBV27 to TRBJ1-1, with D possibly being TRBD1 (5 bases). CDR3 size: 14 residues. Per germline, CDR1 MNHEY and CDR2 SMNVEV (reference sequence). V was clipped by 6 bases and J by 0 bases, with 11 bases between them. CDR3 region: CASSPDRLNTEAFF. The CDR3 region has the DNA TGTGCCAGCAGCCCTGACAGATTGAACACTGAAGCTTTCTTT.

The chain is built from TRBV7-8 and TRBJ2-7, with 12 bases aligning to TRBD2. This CDR3 contains 15 residues. V shed 5 bases and J 1 base; nucleotides not matched to a gene: 3. CDR1 is SGHVS and CDR2 is FQNEAQ in the germline V gene. CDR3 in DNA: TGTGCCAGCAGCCCGACTAGCGGGAGATCCTACGAGCAGTACTTC. Amino acid sequence: CASSPTSGRSYEQYF.

The chain links TRBV5-8 to TRBJ2-3; D gene unclear. This CDR3 is 18 amino acids long. CDR1 SGHTS and CDR2 YDEGEE come from the germline V gene. Trimming removed 0 bases from V and 2 bases from J, with 19 bases in between. CDR3 DNA sequence: TGTGCCAGCAGCTTGGCGGCAGTTTGGGCTCCGGACACAGATACGCAGTATTTT. Protein: CASSLAAVWAPDTDTQYF.

The chain links TRBV19 to TRBJ2-1, with D maybe TRBD1 (5 bases). The CDR3 is made up of 13 amino acids. V lost 5 bases and J lost 3, with 8 bases in between. Germline assignment: CDR1 LNHDA and CDR2 SQIVND (reference sequence). CDR3: CASSGAVYNEQFF. CDR3 in DNA: TGTGCCAGTAGTGGGGCAGTCTACAATGAGCAGTTCTTC.

This sequence joins TRBV7-8 and TRBJ1-5; D remains ambiguous. The CDR3 contains 13 residues. Germline V gene lookup returns CDR1 SGHVS and CDR2 FQNEAQ. Trimming took 4 bases from V and 1 from J, leaving 5 bases between them. CDR3 amino acids: CASSSTSNQPQHF. DNA for the CDR3: TGTGCCAGCAGCTCAACCAGCAATCAGCCCCAGCATTTT.

The V gene is TRBV4-3, the J gene TRBJ2-7; D not certain. Trimming took off 1 base at V and 1 base at J, with 11 bases between the two ends. CDR1 and CDR2 (germline): LGHNA, YSLEER. The CDR3 runs to 15 residues. Written as DNA, the CDR3 is TGCGCCAGCAGCCAAGGGCACGGGCTTTCCTACGAGCAGTACTTC. This encodes CASSQGHGLSYEQYF.